These 18 T cell receptor beta chains were sequenced from one sample in a study of blood T cell repertoires in COVID-19. TCRdb's copy holds only in-frame clones and misses some; the assay was immunoSEQ multiplex PCR. The table has 190,000 or so clones, 75% to 90% seen once. Sequencing input: PBMCs or T cells enriched from blood (not recorded which). These TCRs come from a man younger than 40 who had recovered from COVID-19.

A few counts support this clone. This rearrangement joins TRBV6-1 to TRBJ1-1; unclear D gene. Germline V gene lookup returns CDR1 MNHNS and CDR2 SASEGT. CDR3 length equals 11 residues. V was cut by 2 bases and J by 7 bases, with 5 bases left in between. CDR3 region: CASSESFEAFF. The CDR3 DNA is TGTGCCAGCAGTGAAAGCTTTGAAGCTTTCTTT.

Details on this clone: Sequence at one end of the junction differs from germline and may be a read error. The rearrangement joins TRBV28 to TRBJ2-2; the match to TRBD1 covers 9 bases. Looked up from germline, CDR1 is MDHEN and CDR2 is SYDVKM. The CDR3 runs to 17 residues. Written as DNA, the CDR3 is TGTGCCAGCAGTTTGGCCGGGACAGGGACGAAAACCGGGGAGCTGTTTTTT. It codes for CASSLAGTGTKTGELFF.

The CDR3: CAWRKARPQETQYF. CDR3 DNA: TGTGCCTGGAGAAAAGCCAGGCCCCAAGAGACCCAGTACTTC. The chain joins TRBV30 to TRBJ2-5; no clear D gene. The ends were cut back, 3 bases at V and 1 base at J, with 12 bases in the middle. This CDR3 spans 14 amino acids. Germline V lookup: CDR1 GTSNPN, CDR2 SVGIG (reference sequence).

This clone was recorded once. This chain joins TRBV19 and TRBJ2-2, with a weak D call TRBD1 (5 bases). V dropped 3 bases and J dropped 3 bases, with 8 bases sitting between them. CDR1 and CDR2 from the germline V gene are LNHDA and SQIVND (reference sequence). CDR3 length equals 14 residues. CDR3 coding DNA: TGTGCCAGTAGTATGGGGCAGTACACCGGGGAGCTGTTTTTT. It encodes CASSMGQYTGELFF.

This chain links TRBV11-3 with TRBJ2-2; 8 nucleotides agree with TRBD2. CDR3 size: 16 residues. Germline CDR1 is SGHNT and CDR2 is YENEEA. J gave up 4 bases and V 5 bases, and 9 bases lay outside the gene matches. CDR3 region: CASSPAGGRGTGELFF. The CDR3 region has the DNA TGTGCCAGCAGCCCCGCGGGAGGCCGGGGCACCGGGGAGCTGTTTTTT.

The table lists this clone with a count of one. The chain uses TRBV27 and TRBJ2-1; D may be TRBD1 (6 bases). CDR1 and CDR2 (germline): MNHEY, SMNVEV (reference sequence). The length of the CDR3 is 13 residues. V was cut by 3 bases and J by 7 bases, with 10 bases left in between. The CDR3 DNA follows: TGTGCCAGCAGTTTGCAGGGGTATAATGAGCAGTTCTTC. This translates into CASSLQGYNEQFF.

This clone turned up a few times. This chain joins TRBV24-1 and TRBJ2-5, with 13 bases aligning to TRBD2. CDR3 size: 17 residues. Germline CDR1 is KGHDR and CDR2 is SFDVKD. Trimming cost V 4 bases and J 0 bases; bases outside gene matches: 4. The CDR3 loop reads CATSDPLAGGNQETQYF. The CDR3 DNA reads as TGTGCCACCAGTGACCCACTAGCGGGGGGGAACCAAGAGACCCAGTACTTC.

The V gene is TRBV28, the J gene TRBJ2-3; 9 nucleotides match TRBD1. Germline values: CDR1 MDHEN, CDR2 SYDVKM. The V and J ends lost 5 bases and 2 bases, in that order; junction bases with no gene match: 5. The CDR3 has 15 residues. CDR3 residues: CASSGTGWVTDTQYF. The CDR3 DNA reads as TGTGCCAGCAGTGGGACAGGGTGGGTCACAGATACGCAGTATTTT.

The genes are TRBV7-2 and TRBJ2-7; 7 bases match TRBD1. CDR3 length equals 12 residues. Germline CDR1 reads SGHTA; CDR2 reads FQGNSA. The J segment lost 3 bases and the V segment lost 5 bases, leaving 1 base of the junction unmatched. The CDR3 loop is CASSRTGYEQYF. CDR3 in DNA: TGTGCCAGCAGCCGGACAGGCTACGAGCAGTACTTC.

The gene calls are TRBV19 and TRBJ2-5; no clear D gene. CDR1 is LNHDA, CDR2 SQIVND, per germline (reference sequence). This CDR3 has 13 amino acids. V dropped 0 bases and J dropped 6 bases, with 8 bases sitting between them. In DNA, the CDR3 is TGTGCCAGTAGTATAGAGGCCGACAAGACCCAGTACTTC. The encoded protein is CASSIEADKTQYF.

This chain connects TRBV24-1 to TRBJ2-5; tentatively, D is TRBD2 (6 bases). CDR1 is KGHDR and CDR2 is SFDVKD in the germline V gene. The CDR3 has 13 residues. V lost 7 bases to trimming and J lost 5 bases, with 13 bases between them. In nucleotides, the CDR3 is TGTGCCACCAGAGATAGCGGACGGGAGACCCAGTACTTC. This translates into CATRDSGRETQYF.

This chain connects TRBV7-9 to TRBJ2-7; the match to TRBD2 covers 11 bases. V was clipped by 0 bases and J by 3 bases; unmatched bases: 4. The CDR3 totals 16 residues. Per germline, CDR1 SEHNR and CDR2 FQNEAQ (reference sequence). The CDR3 DNA is TGTGCCAGCAGCTTAGCCCCACTAGCGGGAGTCTACGAGCAGTACTTC. It translates to CASSLAPLAGVYEQYF.

This clone showed up just a few times. The CDR3 region is CASSPGTGRADTQYF. In nucleotides, the CDR3 is TGTGCCAGTAGTCCAGGGACAGGAAGAGCAGATACGCAGTATTTT. This chain joins TRBV19 and TRBJ2-3, with 8 bases identical to TRBD1. CDR3 size: 15 residues. Germline assignment: CDR1 LNHDA and CDR2 SQIVND (reference sequence). Trimming took 5 bases from V and 4 from J; bases not matched to a gene: 8.

This clone is a singleton in its sample. The chain couples TRBV6-5 to TRBJ2-7, with TRBD1 matching over 10 bases. Germline CDR1 reads MNHEY; CDR2 reads SVGAGI. After removal of 8 bases from V and 1 base from J, the junction contained 5 bases not matched to a gene. The CDR3 spans 14 residues. CDR3 sequence (DNA): TGTGCCAGCCACCGACAGGGGGCATCCTACGAGCAGTACTTC. Translation gives CASHRQGASYEQYF.

The chain employs TRBV4-3 and TRBJ1-3; 7 bases are a match to TRBD1. Germline CDR1 is LGHNA and CDR2 is YSLEER. This CDR3 has 17 residues. V shed 0 bases and J 3 bases; nucleotides not matched to a gene: 8. The CDR3 reads CASSQDRSRGYGNTIYF. The CDR3 nucleotides read TGCGCCAGCAGCCAAGATCGCTCCAGGGGGTATGGAAACACCATATATTTT.

The genes are TRBV7-8 and TRBJ1-5, with 10 bases aligning to TRBD1. This CDR3 comprises 15 residues. Losses at the gene ends were 4 bases for V and 6 bases for J; bases not matched to a gene: 6. In germline, CDR1 is SGHVS, CDR2 FQNEAQ. The CDR3 sequence is CASSSRQGAVQPQHF. The DNA for the CDR3 is TGTGCCAGCAGCTCGAGACAGGGGGCCGTTCAGCCCCAGCATTTT.

The J gene is TRBJ1-1, the V gene TRBV2, with TRBD1 matching over 8 bases. The CDR3 has 12 amino acids. V was pared by 9 bases and J by 1 base, with 1 base of the junction left unmatched. Germline CDR1 is SNHLY and CDR2 is FYNNEI. The CDR3 sequence: CARGTGNTEAFF. CDR3 DNA sequence: TGTGCCAGGGGGACAGGGAACACTGAAGCTTTCTTT.

This chain uses TRBV7-9 with TRBJ1-4; TRBD1 matches 7 bases. Germline CDR1 is SEHNR and CDR2 is FQNEAQ (reference sequence). The CDR3 consists of 15 residues. Trimming removed 0 bases from V and 5 bases from J; junction bases left unmatched: 3. The chain's CDR3 is CASSLAGTVNEKLFF. The CDR3 nucleotides read TGTGCCAGCAGCTTAGCAGGGACAGTAAATGAAAAACTGTTTTTT.